This T cell receptor (beta chain) originates from a study of multiple sclerosis patients with progressive multifocal leukoencephalopathy. On this clone itself: Its antigen is unidentified.

Study-wide findings and caveats: Expanded clones at PML onset predated and persisted through natalizumab therapy.

The time point is: before natalizumab initiation. All PML patients were female, and all patients had earlier interferon beta. The CDR3 runs 13 residues. Germline V gene data show CDR1 as MNHEY and CDR2 as SMNVEV (reference sequence). Trimming shortened V by 7 bases and J by 5 bases, and 14 bases separated the two germline ends. Only in-frame clones appear in the TCRdb table, and some are missing; sequencing was by immunoSEQ multiplex PCR. There are 31,000 or so clones in the sample; 70% to 90% occur only once, and approximately 1.5% lies in the top ten. The specimen was PBMCs. The chain links TRBV27 to TRBJ1-1; D uncertain. This receptor was identified in a human donor with multiple sclerosis. CDR3 bases: TGTGCCAGCACTTCCTTCCCTGGGACTGAAGCTTTCTTT. Amino acid sequence: CASTSFPGTEAFF.